This T cell receptor beta chain was recorded in a study of cytomegalovirus exposure and HLA in healthy donors. Looking at the study overall: The approximately 130 validation repertoires and the roughly 690 first-cohort repertoires shared a platform, a later analysis reported.

Data came from immunoSEQ multiplex PCR; TCRdb stores just in-frame clones and leaves some out. The data contain almost 75,000 clones, around 85% of them seen just once; the ten biggest clones take up about 3%. The ends were cut back, 0 bases at V and 0 bases at J, with 7 bases in the middle. The CDR3 totals 15 residues. Per germline, CDR1 SGHNT and CDR2 YYREEE (reference sequence). Study results and limitations: Cytomegalovirus status was reportedly diagnosed by the classifier with high specificity and sensitivity. Cytomegalovirus-associated TCR beta chains were listed, numbering roughly 150.

This clone was seen a single time. The antigen remains undetermined. Sample: PBMCs. The sequence came from a man aged 25 to 45 in good health and CMV-seronegative. The chain joins TRBV5-4 to TRBJ2-1; D gene uncertain. The CDR3 region is CASSLGVSSYNEQFF. The CDR3 DNA reads as TGTGCCAGCAGCTTGGGTGTTAGCTCCTACAATGAGCAGTTCTTC.